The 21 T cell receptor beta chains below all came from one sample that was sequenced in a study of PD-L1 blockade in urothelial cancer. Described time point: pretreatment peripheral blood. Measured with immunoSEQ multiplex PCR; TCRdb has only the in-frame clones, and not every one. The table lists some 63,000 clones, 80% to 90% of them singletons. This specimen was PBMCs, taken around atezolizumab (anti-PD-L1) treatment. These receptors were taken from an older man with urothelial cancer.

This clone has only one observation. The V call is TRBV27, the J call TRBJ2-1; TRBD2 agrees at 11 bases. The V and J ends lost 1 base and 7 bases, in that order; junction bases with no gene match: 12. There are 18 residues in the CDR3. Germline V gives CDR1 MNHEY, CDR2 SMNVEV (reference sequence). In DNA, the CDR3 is TGTGCCAGCAGTTTATGGGTCTCTAATAGCGGGAGGGAGAATGAGCAGTTCTTC. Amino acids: CASSLWVSNSGRENEQFF.

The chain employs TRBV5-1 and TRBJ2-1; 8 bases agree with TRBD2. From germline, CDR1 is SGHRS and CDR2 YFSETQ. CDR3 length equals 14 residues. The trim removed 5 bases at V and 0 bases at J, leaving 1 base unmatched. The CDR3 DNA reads TGCGCCAGCAGTGGGACTAGCTCCTACAATGAGCAGTTCTTC. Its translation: CASSGTSSYNEQFF.

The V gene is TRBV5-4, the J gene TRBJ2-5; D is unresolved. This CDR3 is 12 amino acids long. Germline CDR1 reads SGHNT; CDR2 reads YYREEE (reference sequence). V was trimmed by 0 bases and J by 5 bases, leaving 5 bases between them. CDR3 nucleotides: TGTGCCAGCAGCTTGGCCCTGGAGACCCAGTACTTC. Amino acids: CASSLALETQYF.

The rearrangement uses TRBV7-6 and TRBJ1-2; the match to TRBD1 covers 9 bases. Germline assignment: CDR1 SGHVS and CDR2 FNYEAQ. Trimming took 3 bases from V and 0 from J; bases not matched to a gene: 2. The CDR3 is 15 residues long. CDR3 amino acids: CASSFGQGTNYGYTF. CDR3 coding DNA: TGTGCCAGCAGCTTCGGACAGGGGACTAACTATGGCTACACCTTC. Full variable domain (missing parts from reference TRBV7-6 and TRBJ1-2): GAGVSQSPRYKVTKRGQDVALRCDPISGHVSLYWYRQALGQGPEFLTYFNYEAQQDKSGLPNDRFSAERPEGSISTLTIQRTEQRDSAMYRCASSFGQGTNYGYTFGSGTRLTVV.

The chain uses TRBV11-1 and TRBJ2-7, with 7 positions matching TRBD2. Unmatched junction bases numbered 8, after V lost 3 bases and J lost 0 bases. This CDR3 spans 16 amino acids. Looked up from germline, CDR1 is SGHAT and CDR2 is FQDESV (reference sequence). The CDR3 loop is CASSLKGLTYSYEQYF. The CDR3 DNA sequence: TGTGCCAGCAGCTTGAAGGGACTAACCTACTCCTACGAGCAGTACTTC.

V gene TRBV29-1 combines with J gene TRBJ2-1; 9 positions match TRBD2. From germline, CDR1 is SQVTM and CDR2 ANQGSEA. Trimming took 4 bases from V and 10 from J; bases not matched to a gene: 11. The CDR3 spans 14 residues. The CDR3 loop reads CSVGAAGGRREQFF. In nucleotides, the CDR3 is TGCAGCGTTGGAGCGGCGGGGGGGCGACGCGAGCAGTTCTTC.

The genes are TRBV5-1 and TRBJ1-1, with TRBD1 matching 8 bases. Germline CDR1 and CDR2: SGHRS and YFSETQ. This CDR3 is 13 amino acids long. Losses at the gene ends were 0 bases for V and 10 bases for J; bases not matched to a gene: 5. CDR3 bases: TGCGCCAGCAGCTTGGTGACAGGGGCTACAGCTTTCTTT. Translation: CASSLVTGATAFF.

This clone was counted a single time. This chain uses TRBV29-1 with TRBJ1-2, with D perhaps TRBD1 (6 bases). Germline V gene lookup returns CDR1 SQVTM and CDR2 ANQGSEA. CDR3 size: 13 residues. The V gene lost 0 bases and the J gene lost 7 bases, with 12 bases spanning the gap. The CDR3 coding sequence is TGCAGCGTTGAAGATGGACAGACGCCTGGCTACACCTTC. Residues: CSVEDGQTPGYTF. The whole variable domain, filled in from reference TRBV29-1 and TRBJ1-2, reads SAVISQKPSRDICQRGTSLTIQCQVDSQVTMMFWYRQQPGQSLTLIATANQGSEATYESGFVIDKFPISRPNLTFSTLTVSNMSPEDSSIYLCSVEDGQTPGYTFGSGTRLTVV.

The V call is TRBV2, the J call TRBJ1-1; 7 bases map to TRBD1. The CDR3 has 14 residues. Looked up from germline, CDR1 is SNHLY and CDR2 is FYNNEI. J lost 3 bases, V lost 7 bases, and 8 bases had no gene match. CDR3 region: CASNQGVVDTEAFF. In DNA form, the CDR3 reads TGTGCCAGCAACCAGGGGGTAGTGGACACTGAAGCTTTCTTT. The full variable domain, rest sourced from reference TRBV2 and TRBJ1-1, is EPEVTQTPSHQVTQMGQEVILRCVPISNHLYFYWYRQILGQKVEFLVSFYNNEISEKSEIFDDQFSVERPDGSNFTLKIRSTKLEDSAMYFCASNQGVVDTEAFFGQGTRLTVV.

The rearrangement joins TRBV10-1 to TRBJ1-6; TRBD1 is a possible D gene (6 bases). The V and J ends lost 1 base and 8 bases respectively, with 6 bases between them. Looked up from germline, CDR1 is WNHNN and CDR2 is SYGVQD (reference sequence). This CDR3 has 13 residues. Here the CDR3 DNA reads TGCGCCAGCAGTGAGTACAGGGATTCACCCCTCCACTTT. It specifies CASSEYRDSPLHF.

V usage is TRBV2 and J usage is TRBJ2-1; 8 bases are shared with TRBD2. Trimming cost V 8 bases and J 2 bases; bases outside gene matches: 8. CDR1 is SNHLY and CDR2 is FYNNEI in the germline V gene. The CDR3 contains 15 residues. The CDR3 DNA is TGTGCCAGCCGGGGGGGGCTAGCGGCCTACAATGAGCAGTTCTTC. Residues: CASRGGLAAYNEQFF.

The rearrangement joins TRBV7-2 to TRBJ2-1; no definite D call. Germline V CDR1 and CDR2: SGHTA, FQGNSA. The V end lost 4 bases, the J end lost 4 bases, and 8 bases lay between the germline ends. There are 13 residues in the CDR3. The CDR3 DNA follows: TGTGCCAGCAGCTCAGCACAGTACAATGAGCAGTTCTTC. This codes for CASSSAQYNEQFF.

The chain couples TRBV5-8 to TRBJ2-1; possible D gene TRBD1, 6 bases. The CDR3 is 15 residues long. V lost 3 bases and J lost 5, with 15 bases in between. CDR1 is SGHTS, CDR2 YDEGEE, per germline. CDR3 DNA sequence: TGTGCCAGCAGCTCCCGACAGGAGTGGAACAATGAGCAGTTCTTC. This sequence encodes CASSSRQEWNNEQFF.

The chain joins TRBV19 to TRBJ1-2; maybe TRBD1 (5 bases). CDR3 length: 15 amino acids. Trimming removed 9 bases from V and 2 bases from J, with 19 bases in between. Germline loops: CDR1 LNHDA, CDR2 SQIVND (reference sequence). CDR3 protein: CASTGERGGNYGYTF. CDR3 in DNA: TGTGCCAGCACGGGTGAGAGGGGAGGAAACTATGGCTACACCTTC.

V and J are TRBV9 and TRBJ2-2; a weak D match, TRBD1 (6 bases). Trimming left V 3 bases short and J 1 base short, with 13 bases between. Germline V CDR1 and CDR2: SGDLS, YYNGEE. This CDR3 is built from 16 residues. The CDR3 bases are TGTGCCAGCAGCGGACCGGGACAAATGAACACCGGGGAGCTGTTTTTT. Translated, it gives CASSGPGQMNTGELFF.

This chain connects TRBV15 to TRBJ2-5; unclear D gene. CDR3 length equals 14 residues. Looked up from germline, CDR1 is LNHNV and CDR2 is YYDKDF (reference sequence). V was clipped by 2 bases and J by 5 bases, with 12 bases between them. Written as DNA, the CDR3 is TGTGCCACCAGCAGATCCCGAAATGAGGAGACCCAGTACTTC. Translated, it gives CATSRSRNEETQYF.

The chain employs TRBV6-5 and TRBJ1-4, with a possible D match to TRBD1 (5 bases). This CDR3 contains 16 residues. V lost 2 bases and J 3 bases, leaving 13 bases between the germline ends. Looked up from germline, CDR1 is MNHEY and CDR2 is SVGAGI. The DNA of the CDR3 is TGTGCCAGCAGTTACGGGGGAGGGGCGGCTAATGAAAAACTGTTTTTT. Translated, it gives CASSYGGGAANEKLFF.

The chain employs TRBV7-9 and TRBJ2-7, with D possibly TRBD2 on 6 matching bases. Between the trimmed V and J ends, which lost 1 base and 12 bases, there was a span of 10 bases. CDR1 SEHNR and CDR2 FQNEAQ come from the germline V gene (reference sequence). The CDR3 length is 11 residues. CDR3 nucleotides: TGTGCCAGCAGCTTAGGCGGGACCTCGTACTTC. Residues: CASSLGGTSYF.

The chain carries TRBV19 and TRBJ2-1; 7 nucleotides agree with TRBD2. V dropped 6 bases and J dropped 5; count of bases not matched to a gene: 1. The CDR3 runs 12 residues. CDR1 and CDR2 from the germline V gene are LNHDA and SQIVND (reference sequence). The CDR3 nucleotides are TGTGCCAGTAGCGGGGGGAACAATGAGCAGTTCTTC. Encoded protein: CASSGGNNEQFF.

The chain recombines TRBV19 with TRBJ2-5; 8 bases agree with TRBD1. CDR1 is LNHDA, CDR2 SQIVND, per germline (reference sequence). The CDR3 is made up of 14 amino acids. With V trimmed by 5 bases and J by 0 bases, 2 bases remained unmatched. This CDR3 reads CASSPQGDQETQYF. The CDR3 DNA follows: TGTGCCAGTAGTCCACAGGGGGACCAAGAGACCCAGTACTTC.

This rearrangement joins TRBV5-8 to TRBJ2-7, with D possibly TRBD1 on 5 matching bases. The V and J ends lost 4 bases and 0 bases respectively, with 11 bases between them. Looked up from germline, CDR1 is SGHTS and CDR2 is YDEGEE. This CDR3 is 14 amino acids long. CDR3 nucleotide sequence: TGTGCCAGCAGCGCCGGACATTTCTCCTACGAGCAGTACTTC. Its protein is CASSAGHFSYEQYF.